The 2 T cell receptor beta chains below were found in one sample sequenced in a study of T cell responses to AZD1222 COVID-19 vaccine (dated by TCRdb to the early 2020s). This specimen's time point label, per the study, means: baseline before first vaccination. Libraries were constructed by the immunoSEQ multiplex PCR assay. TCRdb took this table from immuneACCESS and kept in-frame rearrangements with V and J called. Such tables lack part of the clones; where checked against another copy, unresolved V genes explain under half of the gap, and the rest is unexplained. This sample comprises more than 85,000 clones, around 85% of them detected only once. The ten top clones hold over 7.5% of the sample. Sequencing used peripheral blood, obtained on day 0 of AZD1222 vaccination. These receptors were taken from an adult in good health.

This CDR3 is CASSRTTAGHGATTGELFF. CDR3 sequence (DNA): TGTGCCAGCAGCAGGACAACCGCGGGACACGGCGCGACCACCGGGGAGCTGTTTTTT. This sequence joins TRBV7-2 and TRBJ2-2; D is possibly TRBD1 or TRBD2 (6 bases each). Germline lookup yields CDR1 SGHTA and CDR2 FQGNSA. CDR3 size: 19 residues. V was cut by 5 bases and J by 4 bases, with 26 bases left in between.

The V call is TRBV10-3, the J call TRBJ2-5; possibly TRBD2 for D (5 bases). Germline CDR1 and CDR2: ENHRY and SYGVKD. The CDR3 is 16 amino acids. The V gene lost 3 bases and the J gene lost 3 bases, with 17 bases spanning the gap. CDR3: CAISDTDFTREETQYF. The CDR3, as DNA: TGTGCCATCAGTGACACCGATTTTACTAGGGAAGAGACCCAGTACTTC.